One sample yielded the 20 T cell receptor beta chains listed below, sequenced in a study of beta chain features in type 1 diabetes. What was sequenced were expressed TCRB transcripts, since all of the isolated RNA had been reverse transcribed. Repertoires were generated with immunoSEQ multiplex PCR, while TCRdb's copy carries only in-frame clones and drops some. The sample carries some 370,000 clones, over 8.5% recorded once. Study-wide findings and caveats: The study found moderately but significantly shorter TCRB CDR3s in all four CD4+ subsets of Type 1 diabetes patients.

No cognate antigen is known for these TCRs. The sequencing sample was made of central memory CD4+ T cells from blood. All receptors come from a man younger than 45 with type 1 diabetes.

This chain links TRBV7-8 with TRBJ2-7; no reliable D call. Germline V gene sequence: CDR1 SGHVS, CDR2 FQNEAQ. The germline V and J ends were trimmed by 2 bases and 5 bases, with 16 bases remaining between them. This CDR3 contains 15 residues. The CDR3 protein is CASSLINWAGNEQYF. CDR3 DNA sequence: TGTGCCAGCAGCTTAATCAACTGGGCAGGTAACGAGCAGTACTTC.

This clone was seen only a few times. V usage is TRBV5-6 and J usage is TRBJ2-7; D gene unclear. V lost 0 bases to trimming and J lost 2 bases, with 12 bases between them. CDR1 is SGHDT and CDR2 is YYEEEE in the germline V gene. The CDR3 length is 15 residues. The CDR3 region has the DNA TGTGCCAGCAGCTTGGGACCGGTAATAACCTACGAGCAGTACTTC. Protein: CASSLGPVITYEQYF.

This clone was recorded a few times. The rearrangement uses TRBV4-2 and TRBJ1-4; weak D call: TRBD1 (5 bases). With 5 bases removed from V and 5 bases from J, the gap between germline ends came to 9 bases. Germline V gene lookup returns CDR1 LGHNA and CDR2 YNFKEQ. The CDR3 has 13 amino acids. CDR3 in DNA: TGTGCCAGCAGCTCGCAGGGAAATGAAAAACTGTTTTTT. Translated, it gives CASSSQGNEKLFF.

In DNA form, the CDR3 reads TGTGCCAGCAGTTCCCTAGGTGTGGAGACCCAGTACTTC. It is translated as CASSSLGVETQYF. The chain employs TRBV6-5 and TRBJ2-5; D remains unclear. From germline, CDR1 is MNHEY and CDR2 SVGAGI. V lost 4 bases to trimming and J lost 5 bases, with 11 bases between them. This CDR3 is built from 13 residues.

The J gene is TRBJ2-5, the V gene TRBV28; 9 positions agree with TRBD1. The J call may not be correct, given that the DNA end is closer to TRBJ2-7. The CDR3 runs 14 residues. Per germline, CDR1 MDHEN and CDR2 SYDVKM. The CDR3 reads CASSTGTGSHEQYF. For the CDR3, the DNA is TGTGCCAGCAGTACGGGGACAGGGTCCCACGAGCAGTACTTC.

The rearrangement links TRBV11-2 to TRBJ2-5, with 8 bases matching TRBD1. V was pared by 5 bases and J by 4 bases, with 9 bases of the junction left unmatched. This CDR3 spans 15 amino acids. Germline V gene sequence: CDR1 SGHAT, CDR2 FQNNGV. CDR3 protein: CASSMTGERSETQYF. Written as DNA, the CDR3 is TGTGCCAGCAGCATGACAGGGGAGCGGTCAGAGACCCAGTACTTC.

This clone was found a few times. The gene calls are TRBV5-1 and TRBJ2-7, with D perhaps given as TRBD1 or TRBD2 (5 bases each). Germline V gene sequence: CDR1 SGHRS, CDR2 YFSETQ. V was clipped by 4 bases and J by 5 bases, with 16 bases between them. This CDR3 is built from 14 residues. DNA for the CDR3: TGCGCCAGCAGCCATACCCGAGGGGCCCACGAGCAGTACTTC. It yields the protein CASSHTRGAHEQYF.

This clone was counted at least ten times. J is TRBJ2-2 and V is TRBV11-2; the match to TRBD2 covers 11 bases. Germline V CDR1 and CDR2: SGHAT, FQNNGV. The J segment lost 4 bases and the V segment lost 6 bases, leaving 7 bases of the junction unmatched. This CDR3 region has 16 residues. The chain's CDR3 is CASSQLAGEVTGELFF. CDR3 coding DNA: TGTGCCAGCAGTCAACTAGCGGGAGAGGTCACCGGGGAGCTGTTTTTT.

This clone was observed many times. The V call is TRBV28, the J call TRBJ2-1, with 13 bases identical to TRBD2. With V trimmed by 4 bases and J by 6 bases, 3 bases remained unmatched. Germline V gives CDR1 MDHEN, CDR2 SYDVKM. The CDR3 totals 15 residues. The CDR3 reads CASSSGTSGINEQFF. CDR3 bases: TGTGCCAGCAGTTCAGGGACTAGCGGGATCAATGAGCAGTTCTTC.

The chain joins TRBV28 to TRBJ1-2, with 8 bases matching TRBD1. CDR1 MDHEN and CDR2 SYDVKM come from the germline V gene. The CDR3 extends over 14 amino acids. Trimming at V came to 7 bases and at J to 4 bases, leaving 8 bases not matched to a gene. Written as DNA, the CDR3 is TGTGCCAGCACCGAACAGGGGGTTGGCTATGGCTACACCTTC. Translation gives CASTEQGVGYGYTF.

Turning to this clone: Other DNA sequences in this specimen translate into the identical CDR3. The J gene is TRBJ2-7, the V gene TRBV20-1; 8 nucleotides line up with TRBD1. Trimming took 6 bases from V and 3 from J; bases not matched to a gene: 1. The germline gives CDR1 DFQATT, CDR2 SNEGSKA (reference sequence). The CDR3 totals 11 residues. The CDR3 sequence: CSAGTGYEQYF. The CDR3 region has the DNA TGCAGTGCCGGGACAGGCTACGAGCAGTACTTC.

V is TRBV5-1 and J is TRBJ2-5; perhaps D is TRBD1 or TRBD2 (5 bases each). V gave up 4 bases and J gave up 2 bases, with 21 bases separating them. Germline V gene sequence: CDR1 SGHRS, CDR2 YFSETQ. The CDR3 length is 17 residues. CDR3 protein: CASSRLGRGSFQETQYF. The CDR3 DNA follows: TGCGCCAGCAGCCGATTGGGCCGGGGCAGCTTTCAAGAGACCCAGTACTTC.

The rearrangement uses TRBV11-2 and TRBJ1-3; no definite D call. V lost 4 bases and J 5 bases, leaving 15 bases between the germline ends. Looked up from germline, CDR1 is SGHAT and CDR2 is FQNNGV. This CDR3 is built from 15 residues. DNA for the CDR3: TGTGCCAGCAGCTCTCCGCAGGTGATTCGAAACACCATATATTTT. Its translation: CASSSPQVIRNTIYF.

This clone was seen a handful of times. This chain links TRBV6-1 with TRBJ1-1, with TRBD1 identical over 7 bases. The CDR3 is made up of 16 amino acids. Trimming cost V 8 bases and J 1 base; bases outside gene matches: 13. CDR1 MNHNS and CDR2 SASEGT come from the germline V gene. The CDR3 spells CASGEARGGANTEAFF. The CDR3 bases are TGTGCCAGCGGAGAAGCCAGAGGGGGCGCGAACACTGAAGCTTTCTTT.

V gene TRBV9 combines with J gene TRBJ1-3; D perhaps matches TRBD1 (6 bases). Germline assignment: CDR1 SGDLS and CDR2 YYNGEE. The V gene lost 3 bases and the J gene lost 0 bases, with 19 bases spanning the gap. The CDR3 extends over 18 amino acids. The CDR3 sequence is CASSGTRGAYDSGNTIYF. The CDR3 nucleotides are TGTGCCAGCAGCGGCACAAGGGGGGCCTACGACTCTGGAAACACCATATATTTT.

V gene TRBV5-1 combines with J gene TRBJ1-2, with D possibly matching TRBD1 (6 bases). The germline CDR1 and CDR2 sequences are SGHRS and YFSETQ. CDR3 length: 13 amino acids. V dropped 3 bases and J dropped 5 bases, with 11 bases sitting between them. The CDR3 region is CASSSGDFYGYTF. CDR3 bases: TGCGCCAGCAGCTCAGGGGATTTTTATGGCTACACCTTC. Complete variable domain (other parts from reference TRBV5-1 and TRBJ1-2): KAGVTQTPRYLIKTRGQQVTLSCSPISGHRSVSWYQQTPGQGLQFLFEYFSETQRNKGNFPGRFSGRQFSNSRSEMNVSTLELGDSALYLCASSSGDFYGYTFGSGTRLTVV.

This clone was seen a handful of times. V and J are TRBV28 and TRBJ1-3; D is possibly TRBD1 (5 bases). Germline V gene data show CDR1 as MDHEN and CDR2 as SYDVKM. Trimming took 2 bases from V and 5 from J, leaving 10 bases between them. The CDR3 is 14 residues long. The DNA of the CDR3 is TGTGCCAGCAGTTTAGGGCAGGGCAGAAACACCATATATTTT. Amino acids: CASSLGQGRNTIYF.

V is TRBV6-1 and J is TRBJ1-1; D is unresolved. The V end lost 3 bases, the J end lost 3 bases, and 8 bases lay between the germline ends. CDR3 length: 13 amino acids. CDR1 and CDR2 (germline): MNHNS, SASEGT. The CDR3 coding sequence is TGTGCCAGCAGTGAGTTGGGCGACACTGAAGCTTTCTTT. Encoded protein: CASSELGDTEAFF.

The rearrangement uses TRBV6-5 and TRBJ2-5, with a tentative D call TRBD2 (5 bases). Germline V gene sequence: CDR1 MNHEY, CDR2 SVGAGI. This CDR3 contains 14 residues. V lost 5 bases to trimming and J lost 1 base, with 11 bases between them. The CDR3 DNA is TGTGCCAGCAGTAAGCAACTAGTCCAAGAGACCCAGTACTTC. This gives the protein CASSKQLVQETQYF.

This chain connects TRBV2 to TRBJ2-5; 7 bases match TRBD1. The DNA end lines up better with TRBJ2-4; the J call may be wrong. The CDR3 spans 14 residues. Germline V gene data show CDR1 as SNHLY and CDR2 as FYNNEI. CDR3 region: CASSEGRQGDIQYF. CDR3 bases: TGTGCCAGCAGTGAGGGTCGACAGGGAGACATTCAGTACTTC.